These 4 T cell receptor beta chains share one sample of origin, sequenced in a study of T cells in Graves' hyperthyroidism and ophthalmopathy. RNA transcripts were the template for amplifying TCR beta CDR3 regions. The primer set for the first-round RT-PCR of the TCR CDR3 was HTBI. Using its own MiXCR run on the multiplex PCR reads, TCRdb lists one record per CDR3 protein. The table lists 500,000 to 600,000 distinct CDR3 sequences, around 46% of them singletons. Sequencing was done on a sample of peripheral blood or thyroid tissue (not recorded which). The receptors stem from an adult woman with Graves' disease, either hyperthyroidism or ophthalmopathy (not recorded which).

This clonotype came up many times. The chain couples TRBV14 to TRBJ1-1; maybe TRBD1 (5 bases). There are 12 residues in the CDR3. Germline CDR1 is SGHDN and CDR2 is FVKESK. V gave up 1 base and J gave up 8 bases, with 8 bases separating them. CDR3 sequence: CASSQAQGEAFF. CDR3 bases: TGTGCCAGCAGCCAAGCCCAGGGAGAAGCTTTCTTT.

At least ten counts were recorded for this clonotype. This chain uses TRBV6-4 with TRBJ2-7, with D possibly being TRBD2 (7 bases). Deletions cut 6 bases from V and 6 bases from J, with 12 bases between. Germline CDR1 is MRHNA and CDR2 is SNTAGT. The CDR3 totals 12 residues. This chain's CDR3 is CASRRGRCEQYF. CDR3 bases: TGTGCCAGCAGGCGGGGGCGCTGCGAGCAGTACTTC.

This clonotype was found many times. V gene TRBV6-5 combines with J gene TRBJ2-7; TRBD1 agrees at 8 bases. V shed 2 bases and J 5 bases; nucleotides not matched to a gene: 5. The V gene's germline CDR1 is MNHEY and CDR2 SVGAGI. This CDR3 is 14 amino acids long. The CDR3 nucleotides read TGTGCCAGCAGTTACGGGGACAGGTCTAACGAGCAGTACTTC. Translating it yields CASSYGDRSNEQYF.

Only one count was recorded for this clonotype. V is TRBV2 and J is TRBJ1-1, with TRBD1 as a possible D gene (6 bases). CDR3 length: 13 amino acids. Germline V CDR1 and CDR2: SNHLY, FYNNEI. V lost 8 bases and J 3 bases, leaving 13 bases between the germline ends. The CDR3 nucleotides read TGTGCCAGCCAACAGGGTAGGGACACTGAAGCTTTCTTT. The encoded protein is CASQQGRDTEAFF.